The source of this T cell receptor beta chain is a study of blood T cell repertoires in COVID-19. For the study at large: Collection of acute and convalescent COVID-19 samples took place in the United States, Italy and Spain.

This clone has only a few counts. CDR3 length equals 15 residues. V lost 11 bases, J lost 0 bases, and 17 bases lay in between. Source study methods: Amplified reference gene primers provided the basis for estimating nucleated cell counts. The repertoire was sequenced with immunoSEQ multiplex PCR; TCRdb's copy has only in-frame clones and lacks some. Clonal size and the V and J genes are those of that table, whereas D and trimming came from the DNA. The data contain some 140,000 clones, more than 75% of them singletons. Sequencing was performed on peripheral blood. The clonotype comes from an elderly man with acute or convalescent COVID-19. The J gene is TRBJ2-4, the V gene TRBV23-1, with a weak D call TRBD2 (5 bases). TRBV23-1 carries the ORF label, with uncertain function. This CDR3 is CARRGSSLAKNIQYF. The CDR3 region has the DNA TGCGCCCGCCGCGGGTCGAGTCTAGCCAAAAACATTCAGTACTTC.